The 13 T cell receptor beta chains given below trace back to one sample, sequenced in a study of T cell changes during pregnancy in multiple sclerosis. Here immunoSEQ multiplex PCR was the method, and the copy in TCRdb shows in-frame clones only, minus some. The sample lists 100,000 or so clones, approximately 95% occurring once. The material was peripheral blood, obtained after pregnancy. Receptors originate from a female donor in good health, enrolled as a control in a pregnancy study.

The chain has TRBV6-6 and TRBJ2-7; D is uncertain. The CDR3 is 15 residues long. Between the trimmed V and J ends, which lost 5 bases and 0 bases, there was a span of 14 bases. The germline V gene encodes CDR1 MNHNY and CDR2 SVGAGI (reference sequence). The CDR3 DNA reads as TGTGCCAGCAGTCCTATTAAGAGGAGCTCCTACGAGCAGTACTTC. Translation gives CASSPIKRSSYEQYF.

This clone was seen ten or more times. The DNA for the CDR3 is TGTGCCAGCTCACCCCCCTCTCTGACTAGCGGGAGGCAGACCTACGAGCAGTACTTC. Translated: CASSPPSLTSGRQTYEQYF. The chain is built from TRBV18 and TRBJ2-7; 13 bases fit TRBD2. This CDR3 is built from 19 residues. The trim removed 3 bases at V and 2 bases at J, leaving 13 bases unmatched. Germline CDR1 is KGHSH and CDR2 is LQKENI.

This clone was detected once. V is TRBV6-5 and J is TRBJ2-2; no firm D call. Germline CDR1 reads MNHEY; CDR2 reads SVGAGI. The CDR3 is made up of 13 amino acids. Trimming cost V 5 bases and J 5 bases, with 9 bases left between them. CDR3 residues: CASSAAATGELFF. In nucleotides, the CDR3 is TGTGCCAGCAGTGCCGCAGCGACCGGGGAGCTGTTTTTT.

This clone has more than one count but fewer than ten. J is TRBJ1-2 and V is TRBV28; D unresolved. Trimming removed 3 bases from V and 0 bases from J, with 2 bases in between. CDR1 MDHEN and CDR2 SYDVKM come from the germline V gene. The CDR3 loop spans 12 amino acids. The CDR3 sequence is CASSFTNYGYTF. In DNA form, the CDR3 reads TGTGCCAGCAGTTTTACTAACTATGGCTACACCTTC.

This clone turned up a few times. The V gene is TRBV6-1, the J gene TRBJ1-5, with unresolved D. The CDR3 is 15 residues long. Deletions cut 0 bases from V and 0 bases from J, with 6 bases between. CDR1 and CDR2 from the germline V gene are MNHNS and SASEGT. The CDR3 loop reads CASSEAEGSNQPQHF. The CDR3 coding sequence is TGTGCCAGCAGTGAAGCGGAGGGTAGCAATCAGCCCCAGCATTTT.

The V and J genes are TRBV11-2 and TRBJ2-1; 10 bases are a match to TRBD2. The CDR3 consists of 15 residues. The junction had 4 bases not matched to a gene; V was cut back by 3 bases and J by 5 bases. The V gene's germline CDR1 is SGHAT and CDR2 FQNNGV. The CDR3, as DNA: TGTGCCAGCAGCTTCGGGCTAGCGGGAGACAATGAGCAGTTCTTC. This sequence encodes CASSFGLAGDNEQFF.

This clone showed up just a few times. The gene calls are TRBV7-9 and TRBJ2-7; TRBD1 aligns across 10 bases. V trimming: 5 bases; J trimming: 1 base; junction bases outside the gene matches: 5. This CDR3 comprises 15 residues. Germline CDR1 and CDR2: SEHNR and FQNEAQ (reference sequence). In DNA form, the CDR3 reads TGTGCCAGCAGCCCCCCGGACAGGGGGTCCTACGAGCAGTACTTC. Protein: CASSPPDRGSYEQYF.

This chain uses TRBV27 with TRBJ2-3; D is undetermined. With 6 bases removed from V and 2 bases from J, the gap between germline ends came to 15 bases. The CDR3 is 15 residues long. In germline, CDR1 is MNHEY, CDR2 SMNVEV (reference sequence). The chain's CDR3 is CASSPLRSHTDTQYF. DNA of the CDR3: TGTGCCAGCAGCCCATTGCGGTCTCACACAGATACGCAGTATTTT.

The chain has TRBV28 and TRBJ2-3; 9 nucleotides line up with TRBD1. J gave up 3 bases and V 4 bases, and 8 bases lay outside the gene matches. Germline V gene data show CDR1 as MDHEN and CDR2 as SYDVKM. This CDR3 has 16 residues. The chain's CDR3 is CASSSTGGAYTDTQYF. The CDR3 bases are TGTGCCAGCAGTTCCACAGGGGGCGCTTATACAGATACGCAGTATTTT. Drawing the rest from reference TRBV28 and TRBJ2-3, the complete variable domain is DVKVTQSSRYLVKRTGEKVFLECVQDMDHENMFWYRQDPGLGLRLIYFSYDVKMKEKGDIPEGYSVSREKKERFSLILESASTNQTSMYLCASSSTGGAYTDTQYFGPGTRLTVL.

CDR3 loop: CASSEEWWENMFF. CDR3 DNA sequence: TGTGCCAGCAGTGAAGAGTGGTGGGAGAATATGTTCTTC. J is TRBJ2-1 and V is TRBV2; D may be TRBD2 (5 bases). CDR1 SNHLY and CDR2 FYNNEI come from the germline V gene. This CDR3 comprises 13 residues. V gave up 1 base and J gave up 15 bases, with 16 bases separating them.

V usage is TRBV28 and J usage is TRBJ2-7; the D gene is possibly TRBD1 (6 bases). The CDR3 loop spans 15 amino acids. The ends were cut back, 2 bases at V and 2 bases at J, with 13 bases in the middle. CDR1 MDHEN and CDR2 SYDVKM come from the germline V gene. This chain's CDR3 is CASSLNQRGTYEQYF. DNA for the CDR3: TGTGCCAGCAGTTTAAACCAGAGGGGGACCTACGAGCAGTACTTC.

V usage is TRBV19 and J usage is TRBJ2-1; D not certain. The CDR3 is 16 residues long. CDR1 and CDR2 (germline): LNHDA, SQIVND (reference sequence). Between the trimmed V and J ends, which lost 1 base and 0 bases, there was a span of 10 bases. The CDR3: CASSIATAYSYNEQFF. The DNA of the CDR3 is TGTGCCAGTAGTATAGCAACTGCTTACTCCTACAATGAGCAGTTCTTC.

The V call is TRBV4-1, the J call TRBJ1-1; maybe TRBD1 (6 bases). V was cut by 1 base and J by 1 base, with 13 bases left in between. CDR1 and CDR2 (germline): MGHRA, YSYEKL. The CDR3 extends over 16 amino acids. For the CDR3, the DNA is TGCGCCAGCAGCCAAGTGGCAGGGGAGGGGAACACTGAAGCTTTCTTT. It is translated as CASSQVAGEGNTEAFF.